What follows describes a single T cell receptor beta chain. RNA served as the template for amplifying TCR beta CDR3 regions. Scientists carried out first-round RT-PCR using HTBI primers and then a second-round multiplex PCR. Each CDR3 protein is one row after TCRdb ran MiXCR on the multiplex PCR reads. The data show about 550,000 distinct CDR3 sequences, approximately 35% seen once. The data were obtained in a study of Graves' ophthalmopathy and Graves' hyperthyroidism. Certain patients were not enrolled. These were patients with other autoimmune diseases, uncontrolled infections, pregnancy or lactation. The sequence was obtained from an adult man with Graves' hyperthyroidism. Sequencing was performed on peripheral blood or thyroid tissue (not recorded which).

This chain's CDR3 is CASSLMGGRGRQETQYF. CDR3 coding DNA: TGTGCCAGCAGCTTAATGGGGGGGAGGGGCCGACAAGAGACCCAGTACTTC. This chain links TRBV7-2 with TRBJ2-5, with 7 bases lining up with TRBD2. The length of the CDR3 is 17 residues. V trimming: 2 bases; J trimming: 2 bases; junction bases outside the gene matches: 11. The germline gives CDR1 SGHTA, CDR2 FQGNSA.